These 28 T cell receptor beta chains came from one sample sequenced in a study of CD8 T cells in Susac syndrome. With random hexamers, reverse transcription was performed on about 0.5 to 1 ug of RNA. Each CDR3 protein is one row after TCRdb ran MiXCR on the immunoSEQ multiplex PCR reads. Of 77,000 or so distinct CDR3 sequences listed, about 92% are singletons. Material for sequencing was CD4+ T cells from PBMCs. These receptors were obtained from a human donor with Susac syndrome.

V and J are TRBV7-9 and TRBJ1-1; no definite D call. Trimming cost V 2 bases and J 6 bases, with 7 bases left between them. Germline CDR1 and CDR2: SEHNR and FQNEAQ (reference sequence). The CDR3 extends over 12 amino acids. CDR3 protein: CASSLPGAEAFF. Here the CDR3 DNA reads TGTGCCAGCAGCTTACCCGGGGCTGAAGCTTTCTTT.

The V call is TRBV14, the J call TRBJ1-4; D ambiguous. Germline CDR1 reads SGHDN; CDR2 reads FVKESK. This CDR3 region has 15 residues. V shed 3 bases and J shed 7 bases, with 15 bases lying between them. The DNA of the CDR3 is TGTGCCAGCAGCCAGCTTCACTCGGGTGGTGAAAAACTGTTTTTT. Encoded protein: CASSQLHSGGEKLFF.

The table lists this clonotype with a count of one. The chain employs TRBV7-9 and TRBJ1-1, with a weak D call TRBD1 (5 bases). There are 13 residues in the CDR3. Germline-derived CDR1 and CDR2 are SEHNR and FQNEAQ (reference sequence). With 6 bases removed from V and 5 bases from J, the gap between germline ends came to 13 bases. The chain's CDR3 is CASRPRGGTEAFF. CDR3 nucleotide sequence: TGTGCCAGCAGGCCGCGTGGGGGGACTGAAGCTTTCTTT.

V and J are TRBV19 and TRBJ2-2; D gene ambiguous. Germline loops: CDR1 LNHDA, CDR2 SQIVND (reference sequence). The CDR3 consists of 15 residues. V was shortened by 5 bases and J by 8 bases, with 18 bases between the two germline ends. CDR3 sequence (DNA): TGTGCCAGTAGTCGACGACATAATCAGGCTGGGGAGCTGTTTTTT. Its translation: CASSRRHNQAGELFF.

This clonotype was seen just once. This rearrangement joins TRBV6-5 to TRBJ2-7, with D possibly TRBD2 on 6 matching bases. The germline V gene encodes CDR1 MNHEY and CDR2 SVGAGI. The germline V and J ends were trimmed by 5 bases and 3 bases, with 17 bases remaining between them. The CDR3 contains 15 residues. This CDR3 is CASSRLGGANYEQYF. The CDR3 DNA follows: TGTGCCAGCAGTCGTCTCGGCGGGGCGAACTACGAGCAGTACTTC.

The CDR3 spells CASSTRGSVGELFF. The CDR3 DNA follows: TGTGCCAGCTCGACTCGCGGCTCGGTCGGGGAGCTGTTTTTT. V and J are TRBV14 and TRBJ2-2; D uncertain. Trimming pared 8 bases from V and 7 bases from J, leaving 17 bases between. The CDR3 has 14 residues. The V gene's germline CDR1 is SGHDN and CDR2 FVKESK.

The CDR3 DNA sequence: TGTGCCTGGAAGCTCCTTCTGAACACCGGGGAGCTGTTTTTT. Encoded protein: CAWKLLLNTGELFF. V and J are TRBV30 and TRBJ2-2; D remains unclear. The CDR3 extends over 14 amino acids. The V gene lost 4 bases and the J gene lost 1 base, with 10 bases spanning the gap. Germline CDR1 and CDR2: GTSNPN and SVGIG (reference sequence).

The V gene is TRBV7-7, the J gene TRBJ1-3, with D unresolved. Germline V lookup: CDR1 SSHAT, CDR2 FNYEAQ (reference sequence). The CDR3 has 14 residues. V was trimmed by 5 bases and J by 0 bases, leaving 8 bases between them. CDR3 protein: CASSADVSGNTIYF. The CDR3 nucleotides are TGTGCCAGCAGCGCGGACGTCTCTGGAAACACCATATATTTT.

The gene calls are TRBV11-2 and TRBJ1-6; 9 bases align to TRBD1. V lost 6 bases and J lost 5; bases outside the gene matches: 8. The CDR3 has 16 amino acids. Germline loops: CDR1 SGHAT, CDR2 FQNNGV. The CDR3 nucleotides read TGTGCCAGCAGGGGACAGGGAAGGCCTAATAATTCACCCCTCCACTTT. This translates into CASRGQGRPNNSPLHF.

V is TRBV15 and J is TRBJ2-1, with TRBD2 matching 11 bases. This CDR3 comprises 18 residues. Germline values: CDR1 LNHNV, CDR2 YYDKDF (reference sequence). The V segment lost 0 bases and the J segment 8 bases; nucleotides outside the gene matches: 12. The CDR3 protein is CATSRDKASGGLHYEQFF. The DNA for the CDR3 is TGTGCCACCAGCAGAGATAAGGCTAGCGGGGGGCTCCACTATGAGCAGTTCTTC. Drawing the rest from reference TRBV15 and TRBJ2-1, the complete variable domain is DAMVIQNPRYQVTQFGKPVTLSCSQTLNHNVMYWYQQKSSQAPKLLFHYYDKDFNNEADTPDNFQSRRPNTSFCFLDIRSPGLGDTAMYLCATSRDKASGGLHYEQFFGPGTRLTVL.

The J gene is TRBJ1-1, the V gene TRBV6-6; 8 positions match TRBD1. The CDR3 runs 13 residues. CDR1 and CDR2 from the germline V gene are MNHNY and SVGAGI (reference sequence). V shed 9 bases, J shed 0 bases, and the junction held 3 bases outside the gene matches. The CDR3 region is CASTGGLNTEAFF. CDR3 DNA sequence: TGTGCCAGTACAGGGGGATTGAACACTGAAGCTTTCTTT.

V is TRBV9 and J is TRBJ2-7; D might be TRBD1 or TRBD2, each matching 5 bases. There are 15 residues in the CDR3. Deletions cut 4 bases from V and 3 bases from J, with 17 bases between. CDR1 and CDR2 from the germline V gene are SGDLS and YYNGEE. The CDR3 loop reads CASSYFPGRSYEQYF. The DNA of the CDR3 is TGTGCCAGCAGCTACTTCCCGGGACGGAGCTACGAGCAGTACTTC. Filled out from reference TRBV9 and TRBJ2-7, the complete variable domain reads DSGVTQTPKHLITATGQRVTLRCSPRSGDLSVYWYQQSLDQGLQFLIQYYNGEERAKGNILERFSAQQFPDLHSELNLSSLELGDSALYFCASSYFPGRSYEQYFGPGTRLTVT.

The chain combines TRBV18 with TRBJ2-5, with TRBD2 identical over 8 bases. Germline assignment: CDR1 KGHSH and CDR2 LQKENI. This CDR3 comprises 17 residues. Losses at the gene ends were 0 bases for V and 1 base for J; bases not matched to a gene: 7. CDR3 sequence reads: CASSPPTSEGPQETQYF. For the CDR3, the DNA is TGTGCCAGCTCACCACCGACTAGCGAAGGCCCCCAAGAGACCCAGTACTTC. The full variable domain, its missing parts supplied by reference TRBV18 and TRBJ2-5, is NAGVMQNPRHLVRRRGQEARLRCSPMKGHSHVYWYRQLPEEGLKFMVYLQKENIIDESGMPKERFSAEFPKEGPSILRIQQVVRGDSAAYFCASSPPTSEGPQETQYFGPGTRLLVL.

The CDR3 bases are TGTGCCAGCAGTTGGGGCTCCGGGGCCAACGTCCTGACTTTC. This encodes CASSWGSGANVLTF. The gene calls are TRBV28 and TRBJ2-6; a weak D match, TRBD1 (5 bases). This CDR3 region has 14 residues. Trimming shortened V by 4 bases and J by 4 bases, and 8 bases separated the two germline ends. Germline CDR1 and CDR2: MDHEN and SYDVKM. Drawing the rest from reference TRBV28 and TRBJ2-6, the complete variable domain is DVKVTQSSRYLVKRTGEKVFLECVQDMDHENMFWYRQDPGLGLRLIYFSYDVKMKEKGDIPEGYSVSREKKERFSLILESASTNQTSMYLCASSWGSGANVLTFGAGSRLTVL.

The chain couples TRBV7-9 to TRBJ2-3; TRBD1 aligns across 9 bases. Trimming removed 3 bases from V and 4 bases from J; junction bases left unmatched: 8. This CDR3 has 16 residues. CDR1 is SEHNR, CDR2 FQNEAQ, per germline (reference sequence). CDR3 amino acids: CASSFGDRGIADTQYF. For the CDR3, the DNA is TGTGCCAGCAGCTTCGGTGACAGGGGGATCGCAGATACGCAGTATTTT.

CDR3 protein: CASSSFRRAGNTIYF. The CDR3 DNA is TGTGCCAGCAGTTCCTTTCGCAGGGCAGGAAACACCATATATTTT. The chain couples TRBV6-6 to TRBJ1-3, with D tentatively TRBD1 (5 bases). Germline CDR1 is MNHNY and CDR2 is SVGAGI (reference sequence). CDR3 length: 15 residues. V was cut by 4 bases and J by 4 bases, with 14 bases left in between.

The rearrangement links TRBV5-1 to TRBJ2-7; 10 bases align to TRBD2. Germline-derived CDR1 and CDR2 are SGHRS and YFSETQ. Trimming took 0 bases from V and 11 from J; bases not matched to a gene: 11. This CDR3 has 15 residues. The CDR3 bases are TGCGCCAGCAGCTTGGAGGGGACTAGCGACGAAAGGAAGTACTTC. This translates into CASSLEGTSDERKYF.

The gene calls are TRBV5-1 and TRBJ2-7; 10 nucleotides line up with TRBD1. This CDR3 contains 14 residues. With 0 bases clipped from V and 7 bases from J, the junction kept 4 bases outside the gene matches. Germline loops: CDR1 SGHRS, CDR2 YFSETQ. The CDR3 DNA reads TGCGCCAGCAGCTTGGTAGGGACAGGGGTGGAGCAGTACTTC. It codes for CASSLVGTGVEQYF.

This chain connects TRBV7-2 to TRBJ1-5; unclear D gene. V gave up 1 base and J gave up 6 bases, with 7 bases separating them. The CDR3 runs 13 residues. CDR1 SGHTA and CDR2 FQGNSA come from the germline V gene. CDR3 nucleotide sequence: TGTGCCAGCAGCTTAGATGGAGTTCAGCCCCAGCATTTT. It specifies CASSLDGVQPQHF.

CDR3 residues: CASTLTGTSYEQYF. Here the CDR3 DNA reads TGTGCCAGCACCCTGACAGGGACGTCCTACGAGCAGTACTTC. The V gene is TRBV12-3 or TRBV12-4, the J gene TRBJ2-7; TRBD1 agrees at 7 bases. V lost 7 bases to trimming and J lost 1 base; unmatched junction nucleotides: 7. CDR3 size: 14 residues.

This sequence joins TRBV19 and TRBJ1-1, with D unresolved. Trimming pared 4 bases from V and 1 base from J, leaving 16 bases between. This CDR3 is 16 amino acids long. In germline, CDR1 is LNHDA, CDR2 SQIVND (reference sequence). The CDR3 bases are TGTGCCAGTAGTAAAAAGAGAGGGTTGTCGAACACTGAAGCTTTCTTT. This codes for CASSKKRGLSNTEAFF.

The CDR3, as DNA: TGTGCCAGCAGCCGAGGTTTCGCTGGTGAAAAACTGTTTTTT. Amino acids: CASSRGFAGEKLFF. The chain combines TRBV14 with TRBJ1-4; D is undetermined. V was pared by 4 bases and J by 7 bases, with 13 bases between. Germline CDR1 and CDR2: SGHDN and FVKESK. The CDR3 is 14 amino acids.

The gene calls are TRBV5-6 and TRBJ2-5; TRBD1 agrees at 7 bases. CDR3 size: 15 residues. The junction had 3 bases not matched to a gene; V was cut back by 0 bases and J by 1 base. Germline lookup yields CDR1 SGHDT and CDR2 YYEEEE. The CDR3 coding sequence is TGTGCCAGCAGCTTGGCGCGGACAGGCCAAGAGACCCAGTACTTC. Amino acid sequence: CASSLARTGQETQYF.

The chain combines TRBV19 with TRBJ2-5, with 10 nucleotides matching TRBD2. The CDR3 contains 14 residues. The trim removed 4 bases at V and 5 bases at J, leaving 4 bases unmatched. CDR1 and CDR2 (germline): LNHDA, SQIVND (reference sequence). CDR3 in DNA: TGTGCCAGTAGTAAGCGGGAGGGCCGGGAGACCCAGTACTTC. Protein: CASSKREGRETQYF.

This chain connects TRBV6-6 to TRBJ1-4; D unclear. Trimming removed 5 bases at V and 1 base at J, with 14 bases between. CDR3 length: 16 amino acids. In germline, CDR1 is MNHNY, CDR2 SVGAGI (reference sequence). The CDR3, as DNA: TGTGCCAGCAGTACGAATCTGGGTAGAACTAATGAAAAACTGTTTTTT. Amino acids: CASSTNLGRTNEKLFF.

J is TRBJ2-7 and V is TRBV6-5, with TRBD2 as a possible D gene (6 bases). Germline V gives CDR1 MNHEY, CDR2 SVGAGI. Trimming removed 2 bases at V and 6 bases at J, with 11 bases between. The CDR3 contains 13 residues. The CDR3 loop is CASSYGEAGEQYF. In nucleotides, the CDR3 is TGTGCCAGCAGTTACGGCGAAGCGGGCGAGCAGTACTTC.

CDR3 residues: CASSLDTGPNEQFF. CDR3 coding DNA: TGCGCCAGCAGCTTGGATACAGGGCCCAATGAGCAGTTCTTC. The V call is TRBV5-1, the J call TRBJ2-1, with D perhaps matching TRBD1 (6 bases). Germline-derived CDR1 and CDR2 are SGHRS and YFSETQ. CDR3 length: 14 amino acids. Deletions cut 0 bases from V and 6 bases from J, with 10 bases between.

The CDR3 sequence is CASIRTPGRGGYTF. The CDR3, as DNA: TGTGCCAGCATAAGGACACCGGGACGTGGAGGCTACACCTTC. This chain connects TRBV27 to TRBJ1-2, with TRBD1 as a possible D gene (5 bases). The CDR3 consists of 14 residues. The V gene's germline CDR1 is MNHEY and CDR2 SMNVEV (reference sequence). V gave up 7 bases and J gave up 8 bases, with 20 bases separating them.